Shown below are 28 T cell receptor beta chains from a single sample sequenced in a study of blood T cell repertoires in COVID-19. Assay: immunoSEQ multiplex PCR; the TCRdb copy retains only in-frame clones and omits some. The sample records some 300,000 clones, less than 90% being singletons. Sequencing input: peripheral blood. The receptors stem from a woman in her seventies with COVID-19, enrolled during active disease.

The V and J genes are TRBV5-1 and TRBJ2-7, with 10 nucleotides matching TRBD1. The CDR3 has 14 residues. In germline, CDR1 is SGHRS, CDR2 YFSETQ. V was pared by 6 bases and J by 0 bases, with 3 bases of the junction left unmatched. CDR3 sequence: CASKGQGPSYEQYF. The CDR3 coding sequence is TGCGCCAGCAAGGGACAGGGGCCCTCCTACGAGCAGTACTTC.

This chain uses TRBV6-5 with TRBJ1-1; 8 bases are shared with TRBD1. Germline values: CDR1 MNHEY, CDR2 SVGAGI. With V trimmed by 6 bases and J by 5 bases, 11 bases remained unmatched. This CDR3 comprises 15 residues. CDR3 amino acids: CASRVGGTGQTEAFF. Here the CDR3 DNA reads TGTGCCAGCAGGGTTGGGGGGACAGGTCAAACTGAAGCTTTCTTT.

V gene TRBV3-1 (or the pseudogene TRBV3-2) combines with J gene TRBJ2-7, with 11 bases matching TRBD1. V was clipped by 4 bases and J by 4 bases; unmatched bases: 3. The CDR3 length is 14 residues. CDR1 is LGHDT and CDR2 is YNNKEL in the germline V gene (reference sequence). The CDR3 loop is CASSLGQGAYEQYF. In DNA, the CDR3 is TGTGCCAGCAGCCTAGGACAGGGGGCGTACGAGCAGTACTTC.

CDR3 nucleotides: TGCGCCAGCAGCTTACACAGGGAAACCTACGAGCAGTACTTC. Protein product: CASSLHRETYEQYF. The chain employs TRBV5-1 and TRBJ2-7, with a tentative D call TRBD1 (6 bases). Germline loops: CDR1 SGHRS, CDR2 YFSETQ. The length of the CDR3 is 14 residues. V was cut by 2 bases and J by 2 bases, with 11 bases left in between.

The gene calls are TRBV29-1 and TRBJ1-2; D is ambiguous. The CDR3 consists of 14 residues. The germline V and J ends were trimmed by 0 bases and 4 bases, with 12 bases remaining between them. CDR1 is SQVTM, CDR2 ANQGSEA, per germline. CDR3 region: CSVEDLAEPYGYTF. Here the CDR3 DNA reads TGCAGCGTTGAAGATTTGGCAGAACCCTATGGCTACACCTTC.

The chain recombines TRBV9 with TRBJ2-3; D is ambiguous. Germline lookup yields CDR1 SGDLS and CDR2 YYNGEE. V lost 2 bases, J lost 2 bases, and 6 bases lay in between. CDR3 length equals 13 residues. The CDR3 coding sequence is TGTGCCAGCAGCGTTGACACCACAGATACGCAGTATTTT. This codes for CASSVDTTDTQYF.

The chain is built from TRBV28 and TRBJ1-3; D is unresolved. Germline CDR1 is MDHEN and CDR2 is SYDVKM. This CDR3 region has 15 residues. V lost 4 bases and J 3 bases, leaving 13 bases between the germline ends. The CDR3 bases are TGTGCCAGCAGTTCCCCTCGGGAGGGTGGAAACACCATATATTTT. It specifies CASSSPREGGNTIYF.

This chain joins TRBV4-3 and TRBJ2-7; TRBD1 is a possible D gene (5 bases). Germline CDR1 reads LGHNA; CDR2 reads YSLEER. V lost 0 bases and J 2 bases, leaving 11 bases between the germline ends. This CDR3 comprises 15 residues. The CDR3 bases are TGCGCCAGCAGCCAAGATTACAGGACCGCCTACGAGCAGTACTTC. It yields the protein CASSQDYRTAYEQYF.

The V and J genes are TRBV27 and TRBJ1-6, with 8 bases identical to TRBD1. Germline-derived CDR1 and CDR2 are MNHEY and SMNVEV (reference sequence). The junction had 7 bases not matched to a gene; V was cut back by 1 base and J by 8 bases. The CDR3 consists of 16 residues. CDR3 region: CASSLFVGTGYSPLHF. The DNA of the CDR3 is TGTGCCAGCAGTTTATTCGTCGGGACAGGCTATTCACCCCTCCACTTT.

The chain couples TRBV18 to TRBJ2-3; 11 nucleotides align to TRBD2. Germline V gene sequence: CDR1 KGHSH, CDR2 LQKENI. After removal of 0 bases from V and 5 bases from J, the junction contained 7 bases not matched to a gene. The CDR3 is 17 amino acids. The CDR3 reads CASSPPSGTSGLDTQYF. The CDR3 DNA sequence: TGTGCCAGCTCACCACCGTCTGGGACTAGCGGACTAGATACGCAGTATTTT.

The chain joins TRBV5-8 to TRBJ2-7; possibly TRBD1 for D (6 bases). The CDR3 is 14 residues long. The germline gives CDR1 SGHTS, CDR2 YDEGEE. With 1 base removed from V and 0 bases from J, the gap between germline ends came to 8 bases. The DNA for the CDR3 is TGTGCCAGCAGCTTGAGACAGGCCTCCTACGAGCAGTACTTC. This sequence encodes CASSLRQASYEQYF.

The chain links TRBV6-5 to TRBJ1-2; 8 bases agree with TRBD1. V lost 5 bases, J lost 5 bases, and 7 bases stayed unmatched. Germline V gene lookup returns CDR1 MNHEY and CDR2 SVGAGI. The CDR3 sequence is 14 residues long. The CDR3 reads CASSTGDRSYGYTF. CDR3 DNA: TGTGCCAGCAGTACCGGGGACAGGAGTTATGGCTACACCTTC.

CDR3 amino acids: CATSRDQGGPGNTIYF. CDR3 coding DNA: TGTGCCACCAGCAGAGATCAAGGGGGCCCTGGAAACACCATATATTTT. The J gene is TRBJ1-3, the V gene TRBV15, with 7 bases identical to TRBD1. J gave up 2 bases and V 0 bases, and 4 bases lay outside the gene matches. The CDR3 contains 16 residues. CDR1 and CDR2 from the germline V gene are LNHNV and YYDKDF (reference sequence).

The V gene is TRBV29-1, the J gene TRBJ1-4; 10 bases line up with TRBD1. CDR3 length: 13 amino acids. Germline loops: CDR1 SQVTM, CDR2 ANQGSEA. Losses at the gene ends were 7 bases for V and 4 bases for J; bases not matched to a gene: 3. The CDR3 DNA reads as TGCAGCGCCGGGGACAGGGGTAATGAAAAACTGTTTTTT. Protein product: CSAGDRGNEKLFF.

CDR3: CASLPSLGQGTNEAFF. In nucleotides, the CDR3 is TGCGCCAGCCTTCCTTCCTTGGGGCAGGGTACGAATGAAGCTTTCTTT. The chain couples TRBV5-1 to TRBJ1-1; possible D gene TRBD1, 5 bases. CDR1 and CDR2 (germline): SGHRS, YFSETQ. Trimming pared 7 bases from V and 7 bases from J, leaving 26 bases between. This CDR3 has 16 amino acids.

CDR3 residues: CATRTGLLYEQYF. The CDR3 DNA reads TGTGCCACCAGAACGGGACTACTCTACGAGCAGTACTTC. The rearrangement uses TRBV24-1 and TRBJ2-7, with 7 bases lining up with TRBD2. The V gene's germline CDR1 is KGHDR and CDR2 SFDVKD. The CDR3 is 13 residues long. V lost 7 bases and J lost 3; bases outside the gene matches: 5.

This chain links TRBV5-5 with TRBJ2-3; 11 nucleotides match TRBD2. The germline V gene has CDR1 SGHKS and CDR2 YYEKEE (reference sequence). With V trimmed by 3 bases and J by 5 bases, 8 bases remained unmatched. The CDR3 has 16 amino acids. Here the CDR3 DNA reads TGTGCCAGCAGCTGGGGTCTAGCGGGGGGACTAGATACGCAGTATTTT. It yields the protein CASSWGLAGGLDTQYF.

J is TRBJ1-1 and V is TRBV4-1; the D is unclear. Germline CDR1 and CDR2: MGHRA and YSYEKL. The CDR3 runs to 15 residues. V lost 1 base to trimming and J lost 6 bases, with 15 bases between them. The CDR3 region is CASSQGHSTVPEAFF. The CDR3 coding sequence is TGCGCCAGCAGCCAAGGTCACAGCACCGTACCTGAAGCTTTCTTT.

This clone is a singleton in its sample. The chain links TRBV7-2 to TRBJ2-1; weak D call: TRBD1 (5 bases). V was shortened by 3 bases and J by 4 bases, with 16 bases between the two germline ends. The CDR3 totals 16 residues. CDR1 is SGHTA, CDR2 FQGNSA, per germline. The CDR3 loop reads CASSFDSRRPYNEQFF. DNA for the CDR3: TGTGCCAGCAGCTTCGACAGTCGACGGCCTTACAATGAGCAGTTCTTC. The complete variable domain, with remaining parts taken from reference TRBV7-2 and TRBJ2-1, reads GAGVSQSPSNKVTEKGKDVELRCDPISGHTALYWYRQSLGQGLEFLIYFQGNSAPDKSGLPSDRFSAERTGGSVSTLTIQRTQQEDSAVYLCASSFDSRRPYNEQFFGPGTRLTVL.

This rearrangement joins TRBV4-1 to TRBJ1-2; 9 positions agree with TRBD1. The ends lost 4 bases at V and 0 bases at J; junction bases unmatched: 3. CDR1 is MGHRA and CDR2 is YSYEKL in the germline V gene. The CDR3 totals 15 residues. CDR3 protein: CASSPGQGSNYGYTF. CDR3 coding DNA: TGCGCCAGCAGCCCGGGACAGGGATCTAACTATGGCTACACCTTC.

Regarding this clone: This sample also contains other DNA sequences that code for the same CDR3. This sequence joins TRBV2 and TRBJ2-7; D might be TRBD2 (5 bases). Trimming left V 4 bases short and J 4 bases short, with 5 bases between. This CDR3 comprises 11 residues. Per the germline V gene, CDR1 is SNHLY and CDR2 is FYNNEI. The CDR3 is CASSGGYEQYF. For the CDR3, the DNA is TGTGCCAGCAGTGGAGGGTACGAGCAGTACTTC.

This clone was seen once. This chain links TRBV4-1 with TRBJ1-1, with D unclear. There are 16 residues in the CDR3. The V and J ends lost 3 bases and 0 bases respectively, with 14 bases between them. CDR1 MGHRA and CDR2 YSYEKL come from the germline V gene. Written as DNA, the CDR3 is TGCGCCAGCAGCCACCCCGTAAGAGGGTTGAACACTGAAGCTTTCTTT. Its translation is CASSHPVRGLNTEAFF.

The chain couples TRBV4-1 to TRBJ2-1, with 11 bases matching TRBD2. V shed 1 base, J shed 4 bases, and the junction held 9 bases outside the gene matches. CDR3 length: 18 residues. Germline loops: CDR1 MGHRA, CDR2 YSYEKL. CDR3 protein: CASSQVHTGLAEYNEQFF. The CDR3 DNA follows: TGCGCCAGCAGCCAAGTACACACGGGACTAGCGGAATACAATGAGCAGTTCTTC.

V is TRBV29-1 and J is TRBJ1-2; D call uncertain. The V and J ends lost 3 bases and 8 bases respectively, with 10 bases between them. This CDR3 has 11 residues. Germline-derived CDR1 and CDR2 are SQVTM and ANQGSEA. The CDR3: CSVEEMEGYTF. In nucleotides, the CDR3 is TGCAGCGTTGAGGAAATGGAGGGCTACACCTTC.

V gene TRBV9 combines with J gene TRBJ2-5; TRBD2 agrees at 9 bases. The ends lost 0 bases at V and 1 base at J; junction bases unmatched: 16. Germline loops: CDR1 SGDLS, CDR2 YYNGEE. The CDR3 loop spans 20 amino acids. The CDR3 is CASSVALGRGLAGPQETQYF. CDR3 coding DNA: TGTGCCAGCAGCGTAGCTTTAGGGCGCGGGCTAGCGGGACCCCAAGAGACCCAGTACTTC.

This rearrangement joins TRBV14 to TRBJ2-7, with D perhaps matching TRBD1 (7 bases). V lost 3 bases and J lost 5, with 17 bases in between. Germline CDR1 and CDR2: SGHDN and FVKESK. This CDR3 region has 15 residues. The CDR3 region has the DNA TGTGCCAGCAGCCATTTGGGGCAGGGGGGAGACGAGCAGTACTTC. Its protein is CASSHLGQGGDEQYF.

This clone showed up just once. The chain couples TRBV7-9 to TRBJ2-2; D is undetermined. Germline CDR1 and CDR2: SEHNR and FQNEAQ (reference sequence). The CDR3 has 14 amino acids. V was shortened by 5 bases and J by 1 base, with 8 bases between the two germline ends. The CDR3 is CASSGLVNTGELFF. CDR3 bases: TGTGCCAGCAGCGGCCTGGTGAACACCGGGGAGCTGTTTTTT.

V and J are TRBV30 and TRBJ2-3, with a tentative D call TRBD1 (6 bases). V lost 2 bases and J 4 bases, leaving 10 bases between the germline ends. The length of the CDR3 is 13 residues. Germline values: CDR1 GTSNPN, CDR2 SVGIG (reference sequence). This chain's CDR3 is CAWSWGQSDTQYF. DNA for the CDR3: TGTGCCTGGAGTTGGGGGCAGTCAGATACGCAGTATTTT.